This entry features one T cell receptor (beta chain) sequence. Other DNA sequences within the sample encode an identical CDR3. Original processing methods: Researchers report that nucleated cell counts were estimated from reference gene primer amplification. Libraries were prepared by immunoSEQ multiplex PCR; TCRdb keeps only in-frame clonotypes and omits some of them. From that table come the V and J calls and clone size; the DNA was used to work out D and trimming. The sample consists of approximately 51,000 clones, 87% of them appearing once. This specimen belongs to a study of blood T cell repertoires in COVID-19. Whole-study context: The United States, Italy and Spain were the sources of the acute and convalescent COVID-19 samples. PBMCs, B-cell-depleted T cells, or T cells provided the cDNA or gDNA that made up the material.

Unmatched junction bases numbered 3, after V lost 3 bases and J lost 1 base. Germline CDR1 reads LNHDA; CDR2 reads SQIVND (reference sequence). The CDR3 length is 15 residues. Material for sequencing was peripheral blood. The sequence was obtained from a man between 50 and 59 years old with active COVID-19. V and J are TRBV19 and TRBJ2-1; the match to TRBD2 covers 7 bases. CDR3 bases: TGTGCCAGTAGTATTGGTAGCGGGTCCTACAATGAGCAGTTCTTC. Encoded protein: CASSIGSGSYNEQFF.